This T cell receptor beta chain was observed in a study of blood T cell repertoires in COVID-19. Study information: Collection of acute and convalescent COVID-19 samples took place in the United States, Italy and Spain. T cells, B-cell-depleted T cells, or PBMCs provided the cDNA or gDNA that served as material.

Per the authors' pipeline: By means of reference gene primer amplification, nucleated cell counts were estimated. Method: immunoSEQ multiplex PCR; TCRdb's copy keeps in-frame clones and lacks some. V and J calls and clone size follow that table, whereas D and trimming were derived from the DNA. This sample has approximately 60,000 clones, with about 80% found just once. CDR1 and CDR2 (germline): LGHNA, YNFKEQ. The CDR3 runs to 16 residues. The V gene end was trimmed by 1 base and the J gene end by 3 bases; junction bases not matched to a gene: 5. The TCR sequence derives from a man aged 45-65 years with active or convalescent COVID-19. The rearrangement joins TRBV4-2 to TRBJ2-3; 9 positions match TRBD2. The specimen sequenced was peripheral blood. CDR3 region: CASSQVVLAGTDTQYF. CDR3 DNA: TGTGCCAGCAGCCAAGTTGTGCTAGCGGGAACAGATACGCAGTATTTT.